What follows are 9 T cell receptor beta chains derived from one specimen sequenced in a study of T cell repertoires in cytomegalovirus infection. TCRdb re-analysed the reads in MiXCR, keeping a single row per CDR3 protein. The repertoire holds 130,000 or so distinct CDR3 sequences, 5.5% to 7% seen once, with more than 15% in the top ten. Sequences were obtained from PBMCs. The receptors here all came from a human donor in good health (CMV status not recorded). Some clones in this sample may be carry-over from other donors' samples.

In its sample, this clonotype was seen many times. The chain links TRBV20-1 to TRBJ2-1; 14 nucleotides match TRBD2. This CDR3 spans 14 amino acids. V trimming: 6 bases; J trimming: 9 bases; junction bases outside the gene matches: 7. Germline lookup yields CDR1 DFQATT and CDR2 SNEGSKA (reference sequence). CDR3 sequence reads: CSARLAGGPVEQFF. CDR3 coding DNA: TGCAGTGCCCGACTAGCGGGGGGGCCCGTTGAGCAGTTCTTC.

This clonotype was seen just once. DNA of the CDR3: TGCAGTGCTAGAGACTCCCGTACCGTCAATGAGCAGTTCTTC. It specifies CSARDSRTVNEQFF. The genes are TRBV20-1 and TRBJ2-1; no reliable D call. The germline V gene has CDR1 DFQATT and CDR2 SNEGSKA (reference sequence). This CDR3 has 14 amino acids. Between the trimmed V and J ends, which lost 0 bases and 6 bases, there was a span of 12 bases.

There are many counts of this clonotype. J is TRBJ2-1 and V is TRBV7-2, with D possibly matching TRBD1 (6 bases). The germline V and J ends were trimmed by 5 bases and 10 bases, with 15 bases remaining between them. CDR1 SGHTA and CDR2 FQGNSA come from the germline V gene. This CDR3 contains 13 residues. The CDR3 sequence: CASSQPQGIEQFF. CDR3 DNA sequence: TGTGCCAGCAGCCAGCCACAGGGAATCGAGCAGTTCTTC.

This clonotype turned up a few times. The V call is TRBV29-1, the J call TRBJ2-5; the D gene is possibly TRBD1 (6 bases). Germline CDR1 is SQVTM and CDR2 is ANQGSEA. V gave up 4 bases and J gave up 4 bases, with 10 bases separating them. The CDR3 is 12 amino acids. CDR3 DNA: TGCAGCGTTGGATGGGGGCGAGAGACCCAGTACTTC. Protein: CSVGWGRETQYF.

This clonotype was seen many times. The V gene is TRBV7-3, the J gene TRBJ2-1; 7 nucleotides align to TRBD1. The CDR3 spans 16 residues. Germline values: CDR1 SGHTA, CDR2 FQGTGA. V lost 5 bases and J lost 7; bases outside the gene matches: 14. DNA of the CDR3: TGTGCCAGCAGCCCCTTCGAACGGACAGGCCGGAATGAGCAGTTCTTC. Translated, it gives CASSPFERTGRNEQFF.

This clonotype was recorded at least ten times. The rearrangement links TRBV24-1 to TRBJ2-7; 7 positions match TRBD2. Germline V gives CDR1 KGHDR, CDR2 SFDVKD. The CDR3 covers 13 residues. The V gene end was trimmed by 10 bases and the J gene end by 4 bases; junction bases not matched to a gene: 9. For the CDR3, the DNA is TGTGCCACTGCTGACCTTAGCGGGTACGAGCAGTACTTC. Translation: CATADLSGYEQYF.

This clonotype was detected only a few times. The chain couples TRBV14 to TRBJ1-3; the D is unclear. Germline loops: CDR1 SGHDN, CDR2 FVKESK. V lost 4 bases, J lost 1 base, and 5 bases lay in between. This CDR3 is 13 amino acids long. CDR3 coding DNA: TGTGCCAGCAGCCTTTTGTCTGGAAACACCATATATTTT. It yields the protein CASSLLSGNTIYF.

In this sample, this clonotype turned up many times. This sequence joins TRBV7-2 and TRBJ1-3, with D unclear. Looked up from germline, CDR1 is SGHTA and CDR2 is FQGNSA. The ends were cut back, 5 bases at V and 0 bases at J, with 11 bases in the middle. This CDR3 is built from 15 residues. The CDR3 reads CASSEQGLSGNTIYF. The CDR3 nucleotides are TGTGCCAGCAGCGAGCAAGGCCTCTCTGGAAACACCATATATTTT.

This clonotype has a handful of counts. The chain links TRBV30 to TRBJ1-2, with D hard to call. The CDR3 is 12 amino acids. CDR1 and CDR2 (germline): GTSNPN, SVGIG (reference sequence). Between the trimmed V and J ends, which lost 4 bases and 7 bases, there was a span of 13 bases. CDR3 in amino acids: CAWMRERSGYTF. Written as DNA, the CDR3 is TGTGCCTGGATGAGGGAGCGGAGTGGCTACACCTTC.